These 27 T cell receptor beta chains originate from one sample sequenced in a study of CD4 T cells in relation to SARS-CoV-2 and coronaviruses. Unexposed donor CD4+ T cells date from about 2011-2018, before the COVID-19 pandemic. Libraries were prepared by immunoSEQ multiplex PCR; TCRdb keeps only in-frame clonotypes and omits some of them. The sample carries about 59,000 clones, 80% to 90% recorded once. Sequences were obtained from memory CD4+ T cells from PBMCs. The receptors originated from a human donor in good health.

The chain links TRBV7-7 to TRBJ2-1, with 8 nucleotides matching TRBD2. Germline CDR1 SSHAT, CDR2 FNYEAQ (reference sequence). The CDR3 consists of 15 residues. V trimming: 3 bases; J trimming: 0 bases; junction bases outside the gene matches: 1. CDR3 DNA: TGTGCCAGCAGCTTCGGGAGGGTCTCCTACAATGAGCAGTTCTTC. Its protein is CASSFGRVSYNEQFF.

The rearrangement links TRBV11-2 to TRBJ1-4; 8 bases are shared with TRBD1. Germline CDR1 is SGHAT and CDR2 is FQNNGV. The CDR3 is made up of 15 amino acids. V trimming: 4 bases; J trimming: 8 bases; junction bases outside the gene matches: 9. The DNA for the CDR3 is TGTGCCAGCAGCTCCACCAGGACAGGGAGAGAAAAACTGTTTTTT. It encodes CASSSTRTGREKLFF.

The chain carries TRBV7-9 and TRBJ2-7; D is possibly TRBD1 (5 bases). Trimming cost V 0 bases and J 11 bases, with 17 bases left between them. Germline CDR1 SEHNR, CDR2 FQNEAQ (reference sequence). CDR3 length: 14 residues. CDR3 DNA sequence: TGTGCCAGCAGCTTAGCGGGCGATACTGACAGCAAGTACTTC. Amino acid sequence: CASSLAGDTDSKYF.

The V call is TRBV21-1, the J call TRBJ1-5. TRBV21-1 is a recognized pseudogene. The length of the CDR3 is 15 residues. The CDR3: CASSKAPACNQPQHF. The CDR3 bases are TGTGCCAGCAGCAAAGCACCAGCCTGCAATCAGCCCCAGCATTTT.

The rearrangement uses TRBV19 and TRBJ2-5; 7 positions match TRBD2. The CDR3 length is 16 residues. Trimming removed 5 bases from V and 4 bases from J; junction bases left unmatched: 13. From germline, CDR1 is LNHDA and CDR2 SQIVND (reference sequence). The CDR3 DNA follows: TGTGCCAGTAGTCTGATAGCTGGGAGGGCCGGAGAGACCCAGTACTTC. Encoded protein: CASSLIAGRAGETQYF.

The rearrangement links TRBV28 to TRBJ1-3; no clear D. Deletions cut 2 bases from V and 7 bases from J, with 6 bases between. From germline, CDR1 is MDHEN and CDR2 SYDVKM. The CDR3 is 12 residues long. The chain's CDR3 is CASSLGFNTIYF. CDR3 sequence (DNA): TGTGCCAGCAGTTTAGGGTTCAACACCATATATTTT.

CDR3 protein: CASSSRDADFSEQYF. CDR3 in DNA: TGTGCCAGCAGCTCCCGGGACGCGGACTTTAGTGAGCAGTACTTC. The chain uses TRBV7-8 and TRBJ2-7; either TRBD1 or TRBD2 may supply D (5 bases each). V gave up 4 bases and J gave up 7 bases, with 20 bases separating them. The CDR3 sequence is 15 residues long. Looked up from germline, CDR1 is SGHVS and CDR2 is FQNEAQ.

The rearrangement joins TRBV11-1 to TRBJ1-1, with unresolved D. The CDR3 contains 13 residues. Germline CDR1 reads SGHAT; CDR2 reads FQDESV (reference sequence). Trimming stripped 1 base from V and 4 bases from J, with 7 bases between. As DNA, the CDR3 is TGTGCCAGCAGCTTAGGAATTGTCACTGAAGCTTTCTTT. It codes for CASSLGIVTEAFF.

The rearrangement joins TRBV3-1 (or the pseudogene TRBV3-2) to TRBJ2-3; 7 bases are a match to TRBD2. Trimming cost V 1 base and J 2 bases; bases outside gene matches: 6. Per the germline V gene, CDR1 is LGHDT and CDR2 is YNNKEL (reference sequence). This CDR3 region has 16 residues. Here the CDR3 reads CASSQGYAGVTDTQYF. Here the CDR3 DNA reads TGTGCCAGCAGCCAAGGGTATGCGGGAGTCACAGATACGCAGTATTTT.

This rearrangement joins TRBV27 to TRBJ2-3; no clear D gene. Germline CDR1 MNHEY, CDR2 SMNVEV (reference sequence). The V and J ends lost 0 bases and 0 bases respectively, with 4 bases between them. This CDR3 is built from 14 residues. The DNA of the CDR3 is TGTGCCAGCAGTTTATCCTCTAGCACAGATACGCAGTATTTT. Encoded protein: CASSLSSSTDTQYF.

The J gene is TRBJ1-6, the V gene TRBV4-1; D not resolved. CDR1 and CDR2 from the germline V gene are MGHRA and YSYEKL. V was pared by 6 bases and J by 0 bases, with 9 bases between. This CDR3 spans 15 amino acids. The CDR3 sequence: CASSPLSSYNSPLHF. The CDR3 coding sequence is TGCGCCAGCAGTCCGCTCAGCTCCTATAATTCACCCCTCCACTTT.

The table lists this clone with a count of one. The chain has TRBV19 and TRBJ1-5; D is unresolved. In germline, CDR1 is LNHDA, CDR2 SQIVND (reference sequence). V lost 5 bases to trimming and J lost 4 bases, with 12 bases between them. The CDR3 runs 14 residues. The CDR3 loop reads CASSSGPQNQPQHF. The DNA of the CDR3 is TGTGCCAGTAGTTCTGGCCCACAAAATCAGCCCCAGCATTTT.

This rearrangement joins TRBV27 to TRBJ2-1, with 7 bases matching TRBD2. In germline, CDR1 is MNHEY, CDR2 SMNVEV (reference sequence). The length of the CDR3 is 17 residues. The V gene end was trimmed by 6 bases and the J gene end by 0 bases; junction bases not matched to a gene: 11. CDR3 in amino acids: CASRPPGLTSSYNEQFF. The DNA of the CDR3 is TGTGCCAGCAGACCCCCGGGACTAACAAGCTCCTACAATGAGCAGTTCTTC.

This sequence joins TRBV5-1 and TRBJ2-3; 8 nucleotides align to TRBD2. This CDR3 is 15 amino acids long. V shed 0 bases and J 4 bases; nucleotides not matched to a gene: 4. Germline CDR1 SGHRS, CDR2 YFSETQ. In DNA form, the CDR3 reads TGCGCCAGCAGCTTGGCGGGAGGGCCGGCAGATACGCAGTATTTT. It yields the protein CASSLAGGPADTQYF. The full variable domain, completed using reference TRBV5-1 and TRBJ2-3, is KAGVTQTPRYLIKTRGQQVTLSCSPISGHRSVSWYQQTPGQGLQFLFEYFSETQRNKGNFPGRFSGRQFSNSRSEMNVSTLELGDSALYLCASSLAGGPADTQYFGPGTRLTVL.

The genes are TRBV19 and TRBJ2-7; 10 bases are shared with TRBD2. The CDR3 has 15 residues. V was clipped by 3 bases and J by 4 bases; unmatched bases: 6. Germline CDR1 and CDR2: LNHDA and SQIVND (reference sequence). This chain's CDR3 is CASSITTSGPYEQYF. The CDR3 DNA reads as TGTGCCAGTAGTATTACGACTAGCGGGCCTTACGAGCAGTACTTC.

The J gene is TRBJ2-7, the V gene TRBV19, with TRBD1 as a possible D gene (6 bases). This CDR3 contains 13 residues. The V gene lost 4 bases and the J gene lost 7 bases, with 14 bases spanning the gap. CDR1 is LNHDA and CDR2 is SQIVND in the germline V gene (reference sequence). CDR3 coding DNA: TGTGCCAGTAGTAGACAGGAGAGTCGAGAGCAGTACTTC. Its protein product is CASSRQESREQYF.

This clone was recorded only once. This chain uses TRBV30 with TRBJ2-1; perhaps TRBD1 as D (6 bases). CDR3 length: 13 amino acids. With 7 bases removed from V and 4 bases from J, the gap between germline ends came to 14 bases. Germline CDR1 is GTSNPN and CDR2 is SVGIG (reference sequence). CDR3 nucleotides: TGTGCCTATCACAGGGAGACGTACAATGAGCAGTTCTTC. Residues: CAYHRETYNEQFF. Full variable domain (missing parts from reference TRBV30 and TRBJ2-1): SQTIHQWPATLVQPVGSPLSLECTVEGTSNPNLYWYRQAAGRGLQLLFYSVGIGQISSEVPQNLSASRPQDRQFILSSKKLLLSDSGFYLCAYHRETYNEQFFGPGTRLTVL.

The chain recombines TRBV3-1 (or the pseudogene TRBV3-2) with TRBJ2-6; D is ambiguous. Germline loops: CDR1 LGHDT, CDR2 YNNKEL (reference sequence). There are 16 residues in the CDR3. Trimming left V 5 bases short and J 0 bases short, with 11 bases between. CDR3 sequence: CASSFPGNSGANVLTF. As DNA, the CDR3 is TGTGCCAGCAGCTTTCCCGGAAACTCTGGGGCCAACGTCCTGACTTTC.

The chain carries TRBV6-1 and TRBJ1-1; 7 bases line up with TRBD1. This CDR3 region has 13 residues. The V segment lost 3 bases and the J segment 4 bases; nucleotides outside the gene matches: 2. Germline CDR1 and CDR2: MNHNS and SASEGT. In DNA, the CDR3 is TGTGCCAGCAGTGATAGACAGGGCACTGAAGCTTTCTTT. Encoded protein: CASSDRQGTEAFF.

This sequence joins TRBV29-1 and TRBJ2-5; 10 nucleotides match TRBD1. Germline V gene sequence: CDR1 SQVTM, CDR2 ANQGSEA. V was clipped by 6 bases and J by 6 bases; unmatched bases: 7. The CDR3 loop spans 13 amino acids. The CDR3 spells CSVSTGGGKTQYF. As DNA, the CDR3 is TGCAGCGTATCGACAGGGGGCGGGAAGACCCAGTACTTC.

The V and J genes are TRBV4-2 and TRBJ2-3; 10 positions match TRBD2. V lost 4 bases to trimming and J lost 1 base; unmatched junction nucleotides: 2. CDR3 length: 15 amino acids. Germline V gene data show CDR1 as LGHNA and CDR2 as YNFKEQ. The CDR3 coding sequence is TGTGCCAGCAGCCCTGGGACTAGCGGCACAGATACGCAGTATTTT. Protein sequence: CASSPGTSGTDTQYF.

The CDR3 is CASGLGAGAGPYEQFF. In DNA form, the CDR3 reads TGTGCTAGTGGTTTGGGGGCGGGAGCGGGTCCCTATGAGCAGTTCTTC. The J gene is TRBJ2-1, the V gene TRBV12-5; the match to TRBD2 covers 7 bases. There are 16 residues in the CDR3. Germline assignment: CDR1 LGHNT and CDR2 FRNRAP. Trimming at V came to 1 base and at J to 8 bases, leaving 11 bases not matched to a gene. The complete variable domain, with remaining parts taken from reference TRBV12-5 and TRBJ2-1, reads DARVTQTPRHKVTEMGQEVTMRCQPILGHNTVFWYRQTMMQGLELLAYFRNRAPLDDSGMPKDRFSAEMPDATLATLKIQPSEPRDSAVYFCASGLGAGAGPYEQFFGPGTRLTVL.

The J gene is TRBJ1-5, the V gene TRBV19; a weak D match, TRBD1 (6 bases). The germline CDR1 and CDR2 sequences are LNHDA and SQIVND (reference sequence). This CDR3 has 16 residues. V shed 3 bases and J shed 0 bases, with 12 bases lying between them. The DNA for the CDR3 is TGTGCCAGTAGTATCCTAACAGGGCTTAGCAATCAGCCCCAGCATTTT. This codes for CASSILTGLSNQPQHF.

The chain combines TRBV30 with TRBJ2-6; D not certain. The CDR3 sequence is 13 residues long. CDR1 and CDR2 (germline): GTSNPN, SVGIG (reference sequence). Trimming took 0 bases from V and 4 from J, leaving 4 bases between them. The CDR3 region is CAWSVWGANVLTF. Written as DNA, the CDR3 is TGTGCCTGGAGTGTCTGGGGGGCCAACGTCCTGACTTTC.

V usage is TRBV28 and J usage is TRBJ2-7; D is perhaps TRBD1 (5 bases). This CDR3 is built from 14 residues. V lost 6 bases, J lost 7 bases, and 19 bases lay in between. CDR1 and CDR2 (germline): MDHEN, SYDVKM. The CDR3 here is CASRPGRGYGEQYF. CDR3 DNA sequence: TGTGCCAGCAGGCCTGGTAGGGGCTACGGGGAGCAGTACTTC.

This chain joins TRBV5-1 and TRBJ2-2; the D is unclear. Germline V gene lookup returns CDR1 SGHRS and CDR2 YFSETQ. Between the trimmed V and J ends, which lost 1 base and 0 bases, there was a span of 10 bases. This CDR3 region has 16 residues. CDR3 bases: TGCGCCAGCAGCTTGCAGGCCGGTGCGAACACCGGGGAGCTGTTTTTT. It encodes CASSLQAGANTGELFF. The whole variable domain, remainder taken from reference TRBV5-1 and TRBJ2-2, is KAGVTQTPRYLIKTRGQQVTLSCSPISGHRSVSWYQQTPGQGLQFLFEYFSETQRNKGNFPGRFSGRQFSNSRSEMNVSTLELGDSALYLCASSLQAGANTGELFFGEGSRLTVL.

The chain recombines TRBV5-1 with TRBJ2-5, with 13 bases fitting TRBD2. The CDR3 covers 15 residues. The germline gives CDR1 SGHRS, CDR2 YFSETQ. The V gene end was trimmed by 3 bases and the J gene end by 4 bases; junction bases not matched to a gene: 3. The CDR3 DNA reads as TGCGCCAGCAGCTGGGGGACTAGCGGGATAGAGACCCAGTACTTC. Its protein is CASSWGTSGIETQYF.